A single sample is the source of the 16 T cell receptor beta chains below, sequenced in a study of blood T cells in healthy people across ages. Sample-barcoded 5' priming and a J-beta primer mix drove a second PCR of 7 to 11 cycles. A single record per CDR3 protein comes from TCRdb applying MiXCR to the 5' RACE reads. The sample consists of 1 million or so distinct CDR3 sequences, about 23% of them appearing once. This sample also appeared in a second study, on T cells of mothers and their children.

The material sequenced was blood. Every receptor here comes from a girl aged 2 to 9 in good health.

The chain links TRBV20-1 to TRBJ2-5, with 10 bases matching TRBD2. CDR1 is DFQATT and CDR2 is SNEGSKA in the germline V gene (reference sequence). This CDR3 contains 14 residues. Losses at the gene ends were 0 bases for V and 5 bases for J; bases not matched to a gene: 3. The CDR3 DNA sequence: TGCAGTGCTAGAGATTTTAGCGGGGGGGAGACCCAGTACTTC. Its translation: CSARDFSGGETQYF.

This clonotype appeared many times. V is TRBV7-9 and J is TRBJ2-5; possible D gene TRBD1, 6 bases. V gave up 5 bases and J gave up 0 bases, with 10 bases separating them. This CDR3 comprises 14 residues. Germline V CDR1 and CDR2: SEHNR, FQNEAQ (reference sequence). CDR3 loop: CASSPTGYQETQYF. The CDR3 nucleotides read TGTGCCAGCAGCCCTACAGGGTACCAAGAGACCCAGTACTTC.

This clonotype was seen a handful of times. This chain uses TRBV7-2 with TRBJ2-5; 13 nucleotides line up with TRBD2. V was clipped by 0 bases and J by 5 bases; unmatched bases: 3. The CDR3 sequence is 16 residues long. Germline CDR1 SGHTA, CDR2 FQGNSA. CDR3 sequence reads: CASSLATSGRTETQYF. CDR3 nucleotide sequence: TGTGCCAGCAGCTTAGCGACTAGCGGGAGGACGGAGACCCAGTACTTC. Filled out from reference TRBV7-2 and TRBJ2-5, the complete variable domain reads GAGVSQSPSNKVTEKGKDVELRCDPISGHTALYWYRQSLGQGLEFLIYFQGNSAPDKSGLPSDRFSAERTGGSVSTLTIQRTQQEDSAVYLCASSLATSGRTETQYFGPGTRLLVL.

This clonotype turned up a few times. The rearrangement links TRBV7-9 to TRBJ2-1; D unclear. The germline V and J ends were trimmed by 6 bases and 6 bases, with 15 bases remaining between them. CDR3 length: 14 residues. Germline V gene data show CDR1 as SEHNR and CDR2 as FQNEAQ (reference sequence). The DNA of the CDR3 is TGTGCCAGCAGGACGGATACTACGGGCAATGAGCAGTTCTTC. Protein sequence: CASRTDTTGNEQFF. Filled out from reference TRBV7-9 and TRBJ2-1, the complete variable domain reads DTGVSQNPRHKITKRGQNVTFRCDPISEHNRLYWYRQTLGQGPEFLTYFQNEAQLEKSRLLSDRFSAERPKGSFSTLEIQRTEQGDSAMYLCASRTDTTGNEQFFGPGTRLTVL.

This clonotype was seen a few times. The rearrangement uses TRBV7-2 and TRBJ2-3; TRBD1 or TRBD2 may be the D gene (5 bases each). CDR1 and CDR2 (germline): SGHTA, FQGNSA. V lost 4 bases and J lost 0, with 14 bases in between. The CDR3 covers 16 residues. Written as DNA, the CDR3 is TGTGCCAGCAGCTCCCGGGGCGATACTAGCACAGATACGCAGTATTTT. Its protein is CASSSRGDTSTDTQYF.

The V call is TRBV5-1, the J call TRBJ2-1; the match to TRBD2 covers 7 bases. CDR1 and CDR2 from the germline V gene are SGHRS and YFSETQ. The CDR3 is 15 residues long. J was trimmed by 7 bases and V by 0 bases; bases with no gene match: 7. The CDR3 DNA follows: TGCGCCAGCAGCTTGGCCGTAGCGGGCCGGAATGAGCAGTTCTTC. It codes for CASSLAVAGRNEQFF. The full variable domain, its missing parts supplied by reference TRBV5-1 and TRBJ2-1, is KAGVTQTPRYLIKTRGQQVTLSCSPISGHRSVSWYQQTPGQGLQFLFEYFSETQRNKGNFPGRFSGRQFSNSRSEMNVSTLELGDSALYLCASSLAVAGRNEQFFGPGTRLTVL.

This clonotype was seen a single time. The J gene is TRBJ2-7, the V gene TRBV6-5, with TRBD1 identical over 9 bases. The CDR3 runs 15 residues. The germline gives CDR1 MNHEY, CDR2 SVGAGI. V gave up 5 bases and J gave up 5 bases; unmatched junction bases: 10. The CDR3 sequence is CASSGTGHIFNEQYF. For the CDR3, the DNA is TGTGCCAGCAGTGGGACAGGGCACATCTTCAACGAGCAGTACTTC.

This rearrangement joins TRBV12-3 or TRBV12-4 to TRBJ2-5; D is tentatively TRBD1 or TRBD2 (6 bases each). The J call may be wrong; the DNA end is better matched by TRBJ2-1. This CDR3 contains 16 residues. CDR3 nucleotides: TGTGCCAGCAGGATCGGGGGCGCGTTGTACTACAATGAGCAGTTCTTC. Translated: CASRIGGALYYNEQFF.

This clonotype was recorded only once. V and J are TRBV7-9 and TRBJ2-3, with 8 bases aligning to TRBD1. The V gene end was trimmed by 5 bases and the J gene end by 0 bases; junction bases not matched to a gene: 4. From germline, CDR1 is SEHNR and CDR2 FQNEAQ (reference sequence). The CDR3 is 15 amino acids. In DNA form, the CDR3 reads TGTGCCAGCAGCCGGACAGGGTCTAGCACAGATACGCAGTATTTT. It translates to CASSRTGSSTDTQYF. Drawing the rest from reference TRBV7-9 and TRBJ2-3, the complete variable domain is DTGVSQNPRHKITKRGQNVTFRCDPISEHNRLYWYRQTLGQGPEFLTYFQNEAQLEKSRLLSDRFSAERPKGSFSTLEIQRTEQGDSAMYLCASSRTGSSTDTQYFGPGTRLTVL.

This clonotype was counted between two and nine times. The CDR3 nucleotides are TGTGCCAGCAGGCTCACTAGCGGGAGTCGGTCAAATGAGCAGTTCTTC. Translation gives CASRLTSGSRSNEQFF. The chain couples TRBV6-1 to TRBJ2-5, with TRBD2 identical over 11 bases. The J call is in doubt because the DNA end fits TRBJ2-1 better. Germline loops: CDR1 MNHNS, CDR2 SASEGT. CDR3 size: 16 residues.

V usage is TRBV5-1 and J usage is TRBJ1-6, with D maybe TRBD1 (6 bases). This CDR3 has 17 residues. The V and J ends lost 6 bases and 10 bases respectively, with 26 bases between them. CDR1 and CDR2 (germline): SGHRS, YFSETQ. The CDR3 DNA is TGCGCCAGCAAGTCCACCCTTCTATCGGTGGGGGGCTCACCCCTCCACTTT. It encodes CASKSTLLSVGGSPLHF.

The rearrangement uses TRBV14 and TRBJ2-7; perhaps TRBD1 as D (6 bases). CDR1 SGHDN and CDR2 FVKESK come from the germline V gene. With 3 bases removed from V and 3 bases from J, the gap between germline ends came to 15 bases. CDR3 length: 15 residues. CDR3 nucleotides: TGTGCCAGCAGCCACTCCCGGGACAAGCGCTACGAGCAGTACTTC. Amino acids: CASSHSRDKRYEQYF.

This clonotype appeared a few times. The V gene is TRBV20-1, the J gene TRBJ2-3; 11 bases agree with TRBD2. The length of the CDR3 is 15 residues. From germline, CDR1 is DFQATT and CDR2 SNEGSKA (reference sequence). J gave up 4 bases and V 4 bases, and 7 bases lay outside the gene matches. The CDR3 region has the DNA TGCAGTGCTACTTTTAGCGGGAGGGTTTCAGATACGCAGTATTTT. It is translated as CSATFSGRVSDTQYF.

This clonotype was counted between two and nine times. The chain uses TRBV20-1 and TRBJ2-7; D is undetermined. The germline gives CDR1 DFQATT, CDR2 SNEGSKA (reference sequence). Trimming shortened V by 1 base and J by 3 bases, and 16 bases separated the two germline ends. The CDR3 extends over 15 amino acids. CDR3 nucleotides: TGCAGTGCTAGAGTAGGGTTTCCGACCCTCTACGAGCAGTACTTC. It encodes CSARVGFPTLYEQYF.

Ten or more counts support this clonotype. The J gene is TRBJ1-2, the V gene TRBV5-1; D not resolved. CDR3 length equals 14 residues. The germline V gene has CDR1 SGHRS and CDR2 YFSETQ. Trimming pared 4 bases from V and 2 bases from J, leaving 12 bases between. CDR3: CASSPSPGNYGYTF. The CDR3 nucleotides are TGCGCCAGCAGCCCCTCTCCCGGGAACTATGGCTACACCTTC.

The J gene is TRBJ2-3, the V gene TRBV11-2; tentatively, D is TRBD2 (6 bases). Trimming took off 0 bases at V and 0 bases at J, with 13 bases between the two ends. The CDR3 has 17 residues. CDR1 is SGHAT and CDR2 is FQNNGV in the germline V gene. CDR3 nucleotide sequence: TGTGCCAGCAGCTTAGACTCCTGGGCGGGAAGCACAGATACGCAGTATTTT. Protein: CASSLDSWAGSTDTQYF.